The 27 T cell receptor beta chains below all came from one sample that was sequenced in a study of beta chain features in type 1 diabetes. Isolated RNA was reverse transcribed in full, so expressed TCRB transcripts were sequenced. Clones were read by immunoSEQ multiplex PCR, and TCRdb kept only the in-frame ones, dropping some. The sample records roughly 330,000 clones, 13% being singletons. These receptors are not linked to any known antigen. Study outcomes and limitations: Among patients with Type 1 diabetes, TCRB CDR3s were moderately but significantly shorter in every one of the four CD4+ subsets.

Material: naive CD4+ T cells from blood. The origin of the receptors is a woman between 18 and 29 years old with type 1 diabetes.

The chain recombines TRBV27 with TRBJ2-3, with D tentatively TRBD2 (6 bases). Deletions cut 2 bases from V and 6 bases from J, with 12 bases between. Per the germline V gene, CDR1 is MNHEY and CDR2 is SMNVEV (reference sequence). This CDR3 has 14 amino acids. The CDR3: CASSLGGWADTQYF. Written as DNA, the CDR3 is TGTGCCAGCAGTTTAGGGGGGTGGGCCGATACGCAGTATTTT.

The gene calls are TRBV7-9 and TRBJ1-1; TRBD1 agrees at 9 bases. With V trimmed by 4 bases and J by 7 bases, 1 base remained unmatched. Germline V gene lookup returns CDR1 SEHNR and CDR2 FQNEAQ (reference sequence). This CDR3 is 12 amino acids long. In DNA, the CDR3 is TGTGCCAGCAGCTGGGGACAGGGTGAAGCTTTCTTT. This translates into CASSWGQGEAFF.

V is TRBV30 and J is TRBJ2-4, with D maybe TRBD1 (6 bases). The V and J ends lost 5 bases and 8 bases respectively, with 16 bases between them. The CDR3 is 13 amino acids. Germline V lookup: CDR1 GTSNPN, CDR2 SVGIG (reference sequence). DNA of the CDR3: TGTGCCTGGGGGGGCTTCTCTGTGGACATTCAGTACTTC. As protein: CAWGGFSVDIQYF.

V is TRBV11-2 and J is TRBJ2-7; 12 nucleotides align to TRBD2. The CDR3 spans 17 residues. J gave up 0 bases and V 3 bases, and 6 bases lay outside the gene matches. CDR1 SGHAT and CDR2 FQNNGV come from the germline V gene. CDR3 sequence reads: CASSFTSGGISSYEQYV. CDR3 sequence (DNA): TGTGCCAGCAGCTTTACTAGCGGGGGGATTAGCTCCTACGAGCAGTACGTC.

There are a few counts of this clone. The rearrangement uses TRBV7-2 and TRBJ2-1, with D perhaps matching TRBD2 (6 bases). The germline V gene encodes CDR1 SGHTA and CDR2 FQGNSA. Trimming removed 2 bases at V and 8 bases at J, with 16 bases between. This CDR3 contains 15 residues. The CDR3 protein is CASSLTGLPMDEQFF. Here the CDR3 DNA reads TGTGCCAGCAGCTTAACGGGACTCCCCATGGATGAGCAGTTCTTC. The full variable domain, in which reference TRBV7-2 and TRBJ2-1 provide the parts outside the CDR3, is GAGVSQSPSNKVTEKGKDVELRCDPISGHTALYWYRQSLGQGLEFLIYFQGNSAPDKSGLPSDRFSAERTGGSVSTLTIQRTQQEDSAVYLCASSLTGLPMDEQFFGPGTRLTVL.

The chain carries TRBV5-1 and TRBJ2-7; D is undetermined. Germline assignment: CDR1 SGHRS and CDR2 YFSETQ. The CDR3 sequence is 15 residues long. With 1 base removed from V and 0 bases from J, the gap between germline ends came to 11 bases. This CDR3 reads CASSLHPRNSYEQYF. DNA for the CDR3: TGCGCCAGCAGCTTGCACCCCAGAAACTCCTACGAGCAGTACTTC.

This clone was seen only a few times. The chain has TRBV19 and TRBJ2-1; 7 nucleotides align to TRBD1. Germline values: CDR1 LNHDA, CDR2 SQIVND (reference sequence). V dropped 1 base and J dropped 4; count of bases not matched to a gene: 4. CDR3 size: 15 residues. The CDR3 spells CASSIGRGQYNEQFF. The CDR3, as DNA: TGTGCCAGTAGTATAGGTCGGGGACAGTACAATGAGCAGTTCTTC. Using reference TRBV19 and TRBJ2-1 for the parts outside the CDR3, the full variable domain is DGGITQSPKYLFRKEGQNVTLSCEQNLNHDAMYWYRQDPGQGLRLIYYSQIVNDFQKGDIAEGYSVSREKKESFPLTVTSAQKNPTAFYLCASSIGRGQYNEQFFGPGTRLTVL.

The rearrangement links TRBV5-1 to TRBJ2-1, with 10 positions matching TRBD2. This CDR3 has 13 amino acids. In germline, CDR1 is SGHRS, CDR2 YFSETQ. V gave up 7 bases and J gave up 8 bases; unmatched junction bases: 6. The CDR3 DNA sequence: TGCGCCAGCTCTAGCGGGAGTGAAGATGAGCAGTTCTTC. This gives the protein CASSSGSEDEQFF.

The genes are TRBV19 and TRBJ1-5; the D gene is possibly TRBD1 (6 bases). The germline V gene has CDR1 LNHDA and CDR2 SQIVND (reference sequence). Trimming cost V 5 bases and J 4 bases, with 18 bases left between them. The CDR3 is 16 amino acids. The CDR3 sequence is CASSAYQGNLNQPQHF. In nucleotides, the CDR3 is TGTGCCAGTAGTGCCTACCAGGGGAACCTTAATCAGCCCCAGCATTTT.

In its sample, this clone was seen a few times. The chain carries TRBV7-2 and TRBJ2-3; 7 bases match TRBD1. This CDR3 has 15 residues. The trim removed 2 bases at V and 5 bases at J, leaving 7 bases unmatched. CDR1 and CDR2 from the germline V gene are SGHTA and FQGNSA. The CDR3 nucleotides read TGTGCCAGCAGCTTATCTAGGGGGCCGGGAGATACGCAGTATTTT. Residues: CASSLSRGPGDTQYF.

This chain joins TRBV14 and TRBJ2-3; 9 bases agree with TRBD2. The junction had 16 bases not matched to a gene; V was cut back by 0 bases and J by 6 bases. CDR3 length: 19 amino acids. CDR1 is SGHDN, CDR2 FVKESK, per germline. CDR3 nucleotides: TGTGCCAGCAGCCAAGACAGCGGTCGGCCTAGCGGGATTCACGATACGCAGTATTTT. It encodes CASSQDSGRPSGIHDTQYF.

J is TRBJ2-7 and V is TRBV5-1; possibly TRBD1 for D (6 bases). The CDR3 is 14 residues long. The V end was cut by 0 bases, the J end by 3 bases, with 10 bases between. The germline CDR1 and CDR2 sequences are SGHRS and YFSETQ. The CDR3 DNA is TGCGCCAGCAGCTTGGTGACAGGCTACTACGAGCAGTACTTC. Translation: CASSLVTGYYEQYF. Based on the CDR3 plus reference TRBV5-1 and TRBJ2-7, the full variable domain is KAGVTQTPRYLIKTRGQQVTLSCSPISGHRSVSWYQQTPGQGLQFLFEYFSETQRNKGNFPGRFSGRQFSNSRSEMNVSTLELGDSALYLCASSLVTGYYEQYFGPGTRLTVT.

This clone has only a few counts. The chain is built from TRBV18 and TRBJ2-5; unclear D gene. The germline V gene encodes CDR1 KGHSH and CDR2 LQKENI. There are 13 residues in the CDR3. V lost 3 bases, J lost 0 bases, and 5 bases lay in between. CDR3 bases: TGTGCCAGCTCACCCGCGTACCAAGAGACCCAGTACTTC. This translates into CASSPAYQETQYF.

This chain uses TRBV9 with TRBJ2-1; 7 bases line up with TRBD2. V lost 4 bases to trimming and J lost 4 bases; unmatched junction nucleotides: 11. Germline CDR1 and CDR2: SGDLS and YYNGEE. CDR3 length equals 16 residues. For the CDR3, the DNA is TGTGCCAGCAGCCCAGGAGCGGGAATGTCGTACAATGAGCAGTTCTTC. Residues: CASSPGAGMSYNEQFF.

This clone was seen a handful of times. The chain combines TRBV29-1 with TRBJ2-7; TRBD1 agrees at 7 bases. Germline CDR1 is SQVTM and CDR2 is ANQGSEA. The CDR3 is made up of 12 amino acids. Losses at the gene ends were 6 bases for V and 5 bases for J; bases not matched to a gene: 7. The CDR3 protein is CSVDQGVHEQYF. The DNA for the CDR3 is TGCAGCGTAGATCAGGGGGTCCACGAGCAGTACTTC.

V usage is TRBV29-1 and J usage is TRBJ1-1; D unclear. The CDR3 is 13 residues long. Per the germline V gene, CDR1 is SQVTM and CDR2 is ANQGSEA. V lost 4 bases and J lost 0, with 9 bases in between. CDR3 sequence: CSVAGKLNTEAFF. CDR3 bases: TGCAGCGTTGCCGGGAAACTGAACACTGAAGCTTTCTTT.

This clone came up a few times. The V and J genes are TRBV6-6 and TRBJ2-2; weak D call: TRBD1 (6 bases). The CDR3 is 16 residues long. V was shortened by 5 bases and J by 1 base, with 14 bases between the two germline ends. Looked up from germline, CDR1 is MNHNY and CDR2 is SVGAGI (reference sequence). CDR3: CASSAYRVENTGELFF. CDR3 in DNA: TGTGCCAGCAGTGCTTACAGGGTCGAGAACACCGGGGAGCTGTTTTTT.

The CDR3 reads CASSPQGDYGYTF. The CDR3 DNA sequence: TGTGCCAGTAGTCCCCAGGGGGACTATGGCTACACCTTC. The chain employs TRBV19 and TRBJ1-2, with 7 bases that match TRBD1. Unmatched junction bases numbered 3, after V lost 5 bases and J lost 3 bases. This CDR3 has 13 residues. The germline gives CDR1 LNHDA, CDR2 SQIVND (reference sequence).

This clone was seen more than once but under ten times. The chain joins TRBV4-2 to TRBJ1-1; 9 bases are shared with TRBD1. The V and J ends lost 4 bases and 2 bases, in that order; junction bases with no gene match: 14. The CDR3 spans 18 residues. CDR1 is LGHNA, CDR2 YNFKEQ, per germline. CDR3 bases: TGTGCCAGCAGCCCCCATCCCCTGGTGGACAGGGGCAACACTGAAGCTTTCTTT. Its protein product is CASSPHPLVDRGNTEAFF.

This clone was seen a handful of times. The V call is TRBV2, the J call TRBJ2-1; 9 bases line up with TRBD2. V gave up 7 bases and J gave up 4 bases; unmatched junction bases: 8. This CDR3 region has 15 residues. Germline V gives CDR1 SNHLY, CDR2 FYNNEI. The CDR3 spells CASNTPGLAYNEQFF. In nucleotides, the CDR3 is TGTGCCAGCAATACTCCGGGACTAGCTTACAATGAGCAGTTCTTC.

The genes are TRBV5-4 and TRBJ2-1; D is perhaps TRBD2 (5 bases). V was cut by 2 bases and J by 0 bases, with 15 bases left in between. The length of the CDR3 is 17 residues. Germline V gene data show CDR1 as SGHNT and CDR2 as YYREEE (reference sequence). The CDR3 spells CASSFRRIRDSYNEQFF. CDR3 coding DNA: TGTGCCAGCAGCTTTCGGCGGATTCGGGACTCCTACAATGAGCAGTTCTTC.

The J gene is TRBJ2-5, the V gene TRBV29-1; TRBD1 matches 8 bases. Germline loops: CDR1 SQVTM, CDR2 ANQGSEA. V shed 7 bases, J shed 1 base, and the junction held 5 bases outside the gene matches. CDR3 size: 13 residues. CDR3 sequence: CSATGATQETQYF. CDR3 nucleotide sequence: TGCAGCGCGACAGGGGCCACCCAAGAGACCCAGTACTTC.

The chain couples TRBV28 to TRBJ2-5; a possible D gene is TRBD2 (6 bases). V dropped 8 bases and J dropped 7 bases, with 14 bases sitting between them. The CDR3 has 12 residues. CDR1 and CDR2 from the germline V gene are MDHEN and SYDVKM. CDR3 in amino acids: CASVRYGGTQYF. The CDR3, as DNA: TGTGCCAGCGTACGGTACGGGGGGACCCAGTACTTC.

The chain's CDR3 is CASSLPDRGHGYTF. The CDR3 coding sequence is TGTGCCAGCAGTTTACCGGACAGGGGGCATGGCTACACCTTC. V is TRBV27 and J is TRBJ1-2; 11 bases are shared with TRBD1. Germline values: CDR1 MNHEY, CDR2 SMNVEV (reference sequence). With 2 bases clipped from V and 6 bases from J, the junction kept 2 bases outside the gene matches. The CDR3 is 14 residues long.

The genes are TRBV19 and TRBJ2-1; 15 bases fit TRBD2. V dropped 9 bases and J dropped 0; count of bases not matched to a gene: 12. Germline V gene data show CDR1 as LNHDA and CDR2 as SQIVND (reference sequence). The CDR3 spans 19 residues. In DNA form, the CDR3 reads TGTGCCAGCAGGGGGGGGACTAGCGGGAGGACGAGCTCCTACAATGAGCAGTTCTTC. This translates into CASRGGTSGRTSSYNEQFF.

The CDR3 sequence: CAWSVRLGDQPQHF. The CDR3 coding sequence is TGTGCCTGGAGTGTACGGTTAGGGGATCAGCCCCAGCATTTT. J is TRBJ1-5 and V is TRBV30, with a weak D call TRBD1 (5 bases). Germline CDR1 is GTSNPN and CDR2 is SVGIG (reference sequence). Trimming removed 0 bases at V and 5 bases at J, with 11 bases between. The CDR3 spans 14 residues. Full variable domain (missing parts from reference TRBV30 and TRBJ1-5): SQTIHQWPATLVQPVGSPLSLECTVEGTSNPNLYWYRQAAGRGLQLLFYSVGIGQISSEVPQNLSASRPQDRQFILSSKKLLLSDSGFYLCAWSVRLGDQPQHFGDGTRLSIL.

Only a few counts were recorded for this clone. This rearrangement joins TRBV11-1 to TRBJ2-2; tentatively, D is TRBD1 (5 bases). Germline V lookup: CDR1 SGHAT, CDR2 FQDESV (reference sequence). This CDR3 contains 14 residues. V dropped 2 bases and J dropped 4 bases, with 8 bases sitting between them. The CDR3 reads CASSLRQLTGELFF. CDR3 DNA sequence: TGTGCCAGCAGCTTAAGACAGCTCACCGGGGAGCTGTTTTTT.